The rows below give T cell receptor beta chains drawn from one sample of a study of cytomegalovirus exposure and HLA in healthy donors. TCRdb keeps only in-frame clones here, not all; method: immunoSEQ multiplex PCR. This table holds roughly 54,000 clones. Sequenced input: PBMCs. Receptors were obtained from a woman in her thirties in good health and CMV-seropositive. Each CDR3 is given with its conserved first and last residue. D genes are given only for firm matches.

d_gene: NA; j_gene: TRBJ2-3; v_gene: TRBV5-1; CDR3nt: TGCGCCAGCAGGGCGGGACAGAGCACAGATACGCAGTATTTT; CDR3aa: CASRAGQSTDTQYF
d_gene: NA; j_gene: TRBJ2-7; v_gene: TRBV4-2; CDR3nt: TGTGCCAGCAGCCAAGACGGTAGCACGGACGAGCAGTACTTC; CDR3aa: CASSQDGSTDEQYF
d_gene: TRBD2; j_gene: TRBJ2-5; v_gene: TRBV5-1; CDR3nt: TGCGCCAGCAGCTCCCTAGCGGGAGGTTCCAAAGAGACCCAGTACTTC; CDR3aa: CASSSLAGGSKETQYF
d_gene: NA; j_gene: TRBJ1-1; v_gene: TRBV5-1; CDR3nt: TGCGCCAGCAGCGGAGAACACACTGAAGCTTTCTTT; CDR3aa: CASSGEHTEAFF
d_gene: NA; j_gene: TRBJ2-5; v_gene: TRBV6-1; CDR3nt: TGTGCCAGCAGTGAAGCGCCACAGCAAGATGGTGAGACCCAGTACTTC; CDR3aa: CASSEAPQQDGETQYF
d_gene: NA; j_gene: TRBJ2-5; v_gene: TRBV2; CDR3nt: TGTGCCAACGAGCGTTCGCGGAACCAAGAGACCCAGTACTTC; CDR3aa: CANERSRNQETQYF
d_gene: TRBD1; j_gene: TRBJ1-5; v_gene: TRBV27; CDR3nt: TGTGCCAGCAGTTCCAGGGGGGAAGGTCAGCCCCAGCATTTT; CDR3aa: CASSSRGEGQPQHF
d_gene: NA; j_gene: TRBJ2-5; v_gene: TRBV30; CDR3nt: TGTGCCTGGAGTGCGAGGGTCCGGGAGACCCAGTACTTC; CDR3aa: CAWSARVRETQYF
d_gene: NA; j_gene: TRBJ1-5; v_gene: TRBV2; CDR3nt: TGTGCCAGCAGTGAAGGTCAGAGCAATCAGCCCCAGCATTTT; CDR3aa: CASSEGQSNQPQHF
d_gene: TRBD2; j_gene: TRBJ2-3; v_gene: TRBV7-7; CDR3nt: TGTGCTAGCAGCTTAAGTGCAGGTAGCGGGGGTGATACGCAGTATTTT; CDR3aa: CASSLSAGSGGDTQYF
d_gene: NA; j_gene: TRBJ2-7; v_gene: TRBV2; CDR3nt: TGTGCCAGCAGTGAAGGAGGGGGCGGGGAGACGGGGCAGTACTTC; CDR3aa: CASSEGGGGETGQYF
d_gene: NA; j_gene: TRBJ1-1; v_gene: TRBV7-9; CDR3nt: TGTGCCAGCAGCTTAGACCGCGCCACAGGACCGAACACTGAAGCTTTCTTT; CDR3aa: CASSLDRATGPNTEAFF
d_gene: NA; j_gene: TRBJ2-7; v_gene: TRBV30; CDR3nt: TGTGCCTGGAGTGGGGCATACAAAGGCAGGACTCTTGACGAGCAGTACTTC; CDR3aa: CAWSGAYKGRTLDEQYF
d_gene: TRBD1; j_gene: TRBJ1-4; v_gene: TRBV28; CDR3nt: TGTGCCAGCAGTGCCGGGACAGGGGCTAGTGAAAAACTGTTTTTT; CDR3aa: CASSAGTGASEKLFF
d_gene: NA; j_gene: TRBJ1-3; v_gene: TRBV6-5; CDR3nt: TGTGCCACCAGGGCCCCTCTTTCTGGAAACACCATATATTTT; CDR3aa: CATRAPLSGNTIYF
d_gene: TRBD1; j_gene: TRBJ2-1; v_gene: TRBV5-8; CDR3nt: TGTGCCAGCAGCTTCGCGGCAGGGGGTGTGTATGAGCAGTTCTTC; CDR3aa: CASSFAAGGVYEQFF
d_gene: NA; j_gene: TRBJ1-1; v_gene: TRBV11-2; CDR3nt: TGTGCCAGCAGCTCAAGCTGGCAGGGGAACACTGAAGCTTTCTTT; CDR3aa: CASSSSWQGNTEAFF
d_gene: TRBD1; j_gene: TRBJ1-2; v_gene: TRBV30; CDR3nt: TGTGCCTGGAGTCCAGACAGGGCCTATGGCTACACCTTC; CDR3aa: CAWSPDRAYGYTF
d_gene: TRBD2; j_gene: TRBJ2-1; v_gene: TRBV5-1; CDR3nt: TGCGCCAGCAGCTACCTAGGACTAGATTCGTTCAATGAGCAGTTCTTC; CDR3aa: CASSYLGLDSFNEQFF
d_gene: NA; j_gene: TRBJ2-1; v_gene: TRBV29-1; CDR3nt: TGCAGCGTAGACGGGACAAACTACAATGAGCAGTTCTTC; CDR3aa: CSVDGTNYNEQFF
d_gene: TRBD1; j_gene: TRBJ2-2; v_gene: TRBV7-2; CDR3nt: TGTGCCAGCAGCTTAGTGGCAGGGGGCGGGACCGGGGAGCTGTTTTTT; CDR3aa: CASSLVAGGGTGELFF
d_gene: TRBD1; j_gene: TRBJ1-5; v_gene: TRBV30; CDR3nt: TGTGCCTGGAACCCGGGACAGGGCGTCGGTCAGCCCCAGCATTTT; CDR3aa: CAWNPGQGVGQPQHF
d_gene: TRBD1; j_gene: TRBJ1-2; v_gene: TRBV29-1; CDR3nt: TGCAGCGCCGGGACAGGGCCGACCTATGGCTACACCTTC; CDR3aa: CSAGTGPTYGYTF
d_gene: NA; j_gene: TRBJ1-4; v_gene: TRBV19; CDR3nt: TGTGCCAGTAAAGTCACAGCAACTAATGAAAAACTGTTTTTT; CDR3aa: CASKVTATNEKLFF
d_gene: TRBD1; j_gene: TRBJ2-1; v_gene: TRBV6-1; CDR3nt: TGTGCCAGCTTAGACAGGGGCCCCTACAATGAGCAGTTCTTC; CDR3aa: CASLDRGPYNEQFF
d_gene: TRBD2; j_gene: TRBJ2-4; v_gene: TRBV7-9; CDR3nt: TGTGCCAGCAGCTTAGCTCGGTGGGAGGGACCTGGCATTCAGTACTTC; CDR3aa: CASSLARWEGPGIQYF
d_gene: NA; j_gene: TRBJ1-3; v_gene: TRBV30; CDR3nt: TGTGCCTGGAGAAGCGGGACCTTCGGAAACACCATATATTTT; CDR3aa: CAWRSGTFGNTIYF
d_gene: TRBD1; j_gene: TRBJ1-1; v_gene: TRBV30; CDR3nt: TGTGCCTGGAGTGTGGGACAGGGAGGGAACGCTGAAGCTTTCTTT; CDR3aa: CAWSVGQGGNAEAFF
d_gene: NA; j_gene: TRBJ2-3; v_gene: TRBV4-2; CDR3nt: TGTGCCAGCAGCCAAGAAAAGACTCACACAGATACGCAGTATTTT; CDR3aa: CASSQEKTHTDTQYF
d_gene: NA; j_gene: TRBJ2-7; v_gene: TRBV28; CDR3nt: TGTGCCAGCAGTTTGAGGGAATGGCAGTACTTC; CDR3aa: CASSLREWQYF
d_gene: NA; j_gene: TRBJ2-1; v_gene: TRBV15; CDR3nt: TGTGCCACCAGCAGAGATGGCGGCGGTGGGAATGAGCAGTTCTTC; CDR3aa: CATSRDGGGGNEQFF
d_gene: NA; j_gene: TRBJ2-7; v_gene: TRBV6-5; CDR3nt: TGTGCCAGCAGTTACCGGGGGGAGCAGTACTTC; CDR3aa: CASSYRGEQYF
d_gene: TRBD1; j_gene: TRBJ2-7; v_gene: TRBV5-3; CDR3nt: TGTGCCAGAAGCCCAGACAGGGGTCTACTTGAGCAGTACTTC; CDR3aa: CARSPDRGLLEQYF
d_gene: TRBD2; j_gene: TRBJ2-1; v_gene: TRBV11-2; CDR3nt: TGTGCCAGCAGCTTAGGACTAGCGGTCTCCTACAATGAGCAGTTCTTC; CDR3aa: CASSLGLAVSYNEQFF
d_gene: TRBD1; j_gene: TRBJ1-5; v_gene: TRBV10-2; CDR3nt: TGCGCCAGCAGAGGGACAGGGGAGTCCAATCAGCCCCAGCATTTT; CDR3aa: CASRGTGESNQPQHF
d_gene: TRBD2; j_gene: TRBJ2-7; v_gene: TRBV5-3; CDR3nt: TGTGCCAGAAGCTTGGGCAGGGAGGGGAACGAGCAGTACTTC; CDR3aa: CARSLGREGNEQYF
d_gene: TRBD1; j_gene: TRBJ2-7; v_gene: TRBV6-5; CDR3nt: TGTGCCAGCAGGGGACAGGAGAGCTCCTACGAGCAGTACTTC; CDR3aa: CASRGQESSYEQYF
d_gene: NA; j_gene: TRBJ2-7; v_gene: TRBV7-9; CDR3nt: TGTGCCAGCAGCTCTTACAGGGCTGGCGAGCAGTACTTC; CDR3aa: CASSSYRAGEQYF
d_gene: TRBD2; j_gene: TRBJ2-5; v_gene: TRBV7-6; CDR3nt: TGTGCCACCGATCCCTTAGCGGGAGACGAGACCCAGTACTTC; CDR3aa: CATDPLAGDETQYF
d_gene: TRBD2; j_gene: TRBJ2-1; v_gene: TRBV10-3; CDR3nt: TGTGCCATCAGAAGCGGGAGGGCCGGGGATGAGCAGTTCTTC; CDR3aa: CAIRSGRAGDEQFF
d_gene: TRBD1; j_gene: TRBJ2-7; v_gene: TRBV19; CDR3nt: TGTGCCAGTAGGAGGACAGGGACCTCCTACGAGCAGTACTTC; CDR3aa: CASRRTGTSYEQYF
d_gene: TRBD2; j_gene: TRBJ2-7; v_gene: TRBV9; CDR3nt: TGTGCCAGCAGTCAAACTAGCGGGAGAGTGGACGAGCAGTACTTC; CDR3aa: CASSQTSGRVDEQYF